Presented here are 23 T cell receptor beta chains from one specimen sequenced in a study of T-cell reconstitution after alpha-beta-depleted transplantation in children. Library preparation (for TCRbeta) was performed with unique molecular identifiers. Via MiXCR, TCRdb re-called the PCR reads, giving one row per CDR3 protein. The data contain some 600,000 distinct CDR3 sequences, about 15% of them singletons. The sequencing here drew on PBMCs from the stem cell graft donor, taken from the stem cell graft. These receptors were collected from a human donor who donated a stem cell graft to a child with acute myeloid leukemia.

This clonotype was counted ten times or more. V is TRBV6-1 and J is TRBJ2-5, with 9 bases aligning to TRBD1. Germline CDR1 MNHNS, CDR2 SASEGT. V shed 8 bases, J shed 3 bases, and the junction held 10 bases outside the gene matches. The CDR3 consists of 15 residues. CDR3 DNA sequence: TGTGCCAGCTGCCCCGCGGGACAGGGTGAAGAGACCCAGTACTTC. The encoded protein is CASCPAGQGEETQYF.

The chain is built from TRBV5-6 and TRBJ2-7, with 9 positions matching TRBD1. The V gene's germline CDR1 is SGHDT and CDR2 YYEEEE. V lost 0 bases and J lost 6; bases outside the gene matches: 4. The length of the CDR3 is 14 residues. The CDR3 region has the DNA TGTGCCAGCAGCTTGGTAGGACAGGGGAGCGAGCAGTACGTC. Its protein is CASSLVGQGSEQYV.

This clonotype was detected many times. The rearrangement joins TRBV7-2 to TRBJ2-4, with D unclear. The length of the CDR3 is 16 residues. Between the trimmed V and J ends, which lost 4 bases and 0 bases, there was a span of 13 bases. The V gene's germline CDR1 is SGHTA and CDR2 FQGNSA. For the CDR3, the DNA is TGTGCCAGCAGCTCACTTCCTCGATTAGCCAAAAACATTCAGTACTTC. This translates into CASSSLPRLAKNIQYF. The complete variable domain, with remaining parts taken from reference TRBV7-2 and TRBJ2-4, reads GAGVSQSPSNKVTEKGKDVELRCDPISGHTALYWYRQSLGQGLEFLIYFQGNSAPDKSGLPSDRFSAERTGGSVSTLTIQRTQQEDSAVYLCASSSLPRLAKNIQYFGAGTRLSVL.

As concerns this clonotype: Given a much more abundant clone one base away, this may be a read error. The chain links TRBV20-1 to TRBJ2-1, with TRBD1 matching 8 bases. The CDR3 runs to 16 residues. The germline CDR1 and CDR2 sequences are DFQATT and SNEGSKA (reference sequence). CDR3 in amino acids: CSARPGQGVSYDEQFF. The CDR3 region has the DNA TGCAGTGCTAGACCTGGACAGGGAGTCTCCTACGATGAGCAGTTCTTC.

This clonotype has ten or more counts. The genes are TRBV6-5 and TRBJ2-7; 10 bases fit TRBD1. The germline CDR1 and CDR2 sequences are MNHEY and SVGAGI. CDR3 size: 17 residues. V was clipped by 2 bases and J by 2 bases; unmatched bases: 9. CDR3 sequence reads: CASSYTTGTGVPYEQYV. CDR3 coding DNA: TGTGCCAGCAGTTACACTACCGGGACAGGGGTACCCTACGAGCAGTACGTC.

CDR3 sequence (DNA): TGCGCCAGCAGCCCGGGACAGGACTCAAGGGCCAACGTCCTGACTTTC. Its translation: CASSPGQDSRANVLTF. This chain uses TRBV5-1 with TRBJ2-6; 8 nucleotides match TRBD1. The germline V gene encodes CDR1 SGHRS and CDR2 YFSETQ. J gave up 5 bases and V 4 bases, and 8 bases lay outside the gene matches. This CDR3 comprises 16 residues.

Concerning this clonotype itself: It may be a read error: a sequence one base away is much more abundant. V gene TRBV5-8 combines with J gene TRBJ2-1; D remains unclear. CDR3 length equals 14 residues. The V gene lost 0 bases and the J gene lost 3 bases, with 7 bases spanning the gap. Germline V gene data show CDR1 as SGHTS and CDR2 as YDEGEE. In nucleotides, the CDR3 is TGTGCCAGCAGCTTGGACAAAAGCTACAATGAGCAGTTCTTC. Amino acid sequence: CASSLDKSYNEQFF.

This clonotype was observed at least ten times. The chain recombines TRBV20-1 with TRBJ2-5; the match to TRBD1 covers 8 bases. In germline, CDR1 is DFQATT, CDR2 SNEGSKA (reference sequence). This CDR3 spans 14 amino acids. The J segment lost 2 bases and the V segment lost 6 bases, leaving 8 bases of the junction unmatched. The DNA of the CDR3 is TGCAGTGCCCTACTTGGGACAGGACAAGAGACCCAGTACTTC. Its protein product is CSALLGTGQETQYF.

This clonotype was picked up many times. V and J are TRBV5-5 and TRBJ1-2; TRBD1 matches 8 bases. Trimming at V came to 4 bases and at J to 6 bases, leaving 5 bases not matched to a gene. Germline assignment: CDR1 SGHKS and CDR2 YYEKEE (reference sequence). The CDR3 is 13 amino acids. The CDR3 coding sequence is TGTGCCAGCAGCCGGAGACAGGGGAATGGCTACACCTTC. The encoded protein is CASSRRQGNGYTF.

This clonotype has more than one count but fewer than ten. The V gene is TRBV7-9, the J gene TRBJ1-1, with a tentative D call TRBD1 (6 bases). CDR1 is SEHNR and CDR2 is FQNEAQ in the germline V gene (reference sequence). Trimming shortened V by 1 base and J by 4 bases, and 10 bases separated the two germline ends. CDR3 size: 14 residues. The CDR3 coding sequence is TGTGCCAGCAGCTTAGTTAAGGGGGGCACTGAAGCTTTCTTT. The encoded protein is CASSLVKGGTEAFF.

The chain is built from TRBV9 and TRBJ2-3, with 10 positions matching TRBD2. Trimming at V came to 5 bases and at J to 3 bases, leaving 6 bases not matched to a gene. Germline assignment: CDR1 SGDLS and CDR2 YYNGEE. The CDR3 has 15 amino acids. CDR3 DNA sequence: TGTGCCAGCAGTCGGACTAGCGGAGAGACAGATACGCAGTATTTT. This translates into CASSRTSGETDTQYF. The full variable domain, with the rest looked up from reference TRBV9 and TRBJ2-3, is DSGVTQTPKHLITATGQRVTLRCSPRSGDLSVYWYQQSLDQGLQFLIQYYNGEERAKGNILERFSAQQFPDLHSELNLSSLELGDSALYFCASSRTSGETDTQYFGPGTRLTVL.

This clonotype was recorded many times. The rearrangement links TRBV20-1 to TRBJ2-3; 7 positions match TRBD2. Germline V lookup: CDR1 DFQATT, CDR2 SNEGSKA (reference sequence). This CDR3 contains 12 residues. The CDR3 spells CKAGDPGDTQYF. Written as DNA, the CDR3 is TGCAAGGCGGGGGACCCGGGGGATACGCAGTATTTT.

Ten or more counts support this clonotype. This chain joins TRBV11-2 and TRBJ2-3, with 14 positions matching TRBD2. CDR1 and CDR2 from the germline V gene are SGHAT and FQNNGV. V lost 4 bases, J lost 0 bases, and 6 bases stayed unmatched. The CDR3 covers 18 residues. CDR3: CASSSGTSGGPSTDTQYF. For the CDR3, the DNA is TGTGCCAGCAGCTCCGGGACTAGCGGGGGCCCTAGCACAGATACGCAGTATTTT.

This clonotype was seen at least ten times. The rearrangement uses TRBV20-1 and TRBJ1-1; D is ambiguous. The V end lost 4 bases, the J end lost 1 base, and 4 bases lay between the germline ends. The germline V gene encodes CDR1 DFQATT and CDR2 SNEGSKA (reference sequence). The CDR3 contains 11 residues. The CDR3 loop reads CSANRNTEAFF. For the CDR3, the DNA is TGCAGTGCTAACAGGAACACTGAAGCTTTCTTT.

The chain links TRBV30 to TRBJ2-5; 10 bases line up with TRBD2. CDR1 is GTSNPN and CDR2 is SVGIG in the germline V gene (reference sequence). The CDR3 consists of 13 residues. J gave up 5 bases and V 4 bases, and 4 bases lay outside the gene matches. The CDR3 region has the DNA TGTGCCTGGAAGCGGGGGGGCTCTGAGACCCAGTACTTC. The encoded protein is CAWKRGGSETQYF.

V is TRBV5-1 and J is TRBJ1-2; D unclear. The CDR3 is made up of 14 amino acids. The ends were cut back, 0 bases at V and 6 bases at J, with 12 bases in the middle. Per the germline V gene, CDR1 is SGHRS and CDR2 is YFSETQ. This chain's CDR3 is CASSLARYWDGYTF. CDR3 in DNA: TGCGCCAGCAGCTTGGCTAGGTACTGGGATGGCTACACCTTC.

This clonotype appeared a few times. The chain has TRBV27 and TRBJ1-5, with D tentatively TRBD1 (6 bases). V was clipped by 3 bases and J by 4 bases, with 13 bases between them. This CDR3 region has 15 residues. The germline CDR1 and CDR2 sequences are MNHEY and SMNVEV (reference sequence). For the CDR3, the DNA is TGTGCCAGCAGTTTCGCACAGGGCTCTAATCAGCCCCAGCATTTT. It codes for CASSFAQGSNQPQHF.

The chain is built from TRBV2 and TRBJ2-1; D not resolved. The CDR3 sequence is 13 residues long. V shed 10 bases and J shed 8 bases, with 18 bases lying between them. In germline, CDR1 is SNHLY, CDR2 FYNNEI. The CDR3 nucleotides read TGTGCCACCCCTGCAGGAGCCCGGGATGAGCAGTTCTTC. This gives the protein CATPAGARDEQFF.

This clonotype has a count of ten or more. The CDR3 is CSARRRRVPQETQYF. In DNA, the CDR3 is TGCAGTGCTCGGCGCCGCAGGGTTCCGCAAGAGACCCAGTACTTC. The chain combines TRBV20-1 with TRBJ2-5; D is possibly TRBD1 (5 bases). Trimming took off 5 bases at V and 2 bases at J, with 18 bases between the two ends. The germline V gene has CDR1 DFQATT and CDR2 SNEGSKA (reference sequence). This CDR3 comprises 15 residues.

V usage is TRBV9 and J usage is TRBJ2-5; 7 bases match TRBD1. V lost 3 bases and J lost 5; bases outside the gene matches: 4. The germline V gene has CDR1 SGDLS and CDR2 YYNGEE. The CDR3 contains 13 residues. CDR3 sequence (DNA): TGTGCCAGCAGCGGTAACAGGGGTGAGACCCAGTACTTC. Encoded protein: CASSGNRGETQYF.

This clonotype has a count of ten or more. This sequence joins TRBV29-1 and TRBJ2-7, with a tentative D call TRBD1 (6 bases). Trimming cost V 5 bases and J 1 base, with 21 bases left between them. The length of the CDR3 is 16 residues. Germline CDR1 reads SQVTM; CDR2 reads ANQGSEA. CDR3 in amino acids: CSVNELLSGTSYEQYF. The CDR3 coding sequence is TGCAGCGTTAATGAACTTCTCTCCGGGACATCCTACGAGCAGTACTTC.

This clonotype was counted a few times. This chain uses TRBV7-8 with TRBJ2-7, with 10 bases matching TRBD1. This CDR3 has 18 residues. Germline V gene data show CDR1 as SGHVS and CDR2 as FQNEAQ. The junction had 8 bases not matched to a gene; V was cut back by 0 bases and J by 0 bases. CDR3 bases: TGTGCCAGCAGCTTAGCTGCGGGGACAGGGGTTAGCTCCTACGAGCAGTACTTC. Residues: CASSLAAGTGVSSYEQYF.

This clonotype appeared many times. J is TRBJ1-2 and V is TRBV28, with D perhaps TRBD1 (6 bases). From germline, CDR1 is MDHEN and CDR2 SYDVKM. The CDR3 spans 14 residues. Trimming stripped 3 bases from V and 4 bases from J, with 12 bases between. The DNA for the CDR3 is TGTGCCAGCAGTTTGCCCACAGGGACCTATGGCTACACCTTC. Its translation: CASSLPTGTYGYTF.